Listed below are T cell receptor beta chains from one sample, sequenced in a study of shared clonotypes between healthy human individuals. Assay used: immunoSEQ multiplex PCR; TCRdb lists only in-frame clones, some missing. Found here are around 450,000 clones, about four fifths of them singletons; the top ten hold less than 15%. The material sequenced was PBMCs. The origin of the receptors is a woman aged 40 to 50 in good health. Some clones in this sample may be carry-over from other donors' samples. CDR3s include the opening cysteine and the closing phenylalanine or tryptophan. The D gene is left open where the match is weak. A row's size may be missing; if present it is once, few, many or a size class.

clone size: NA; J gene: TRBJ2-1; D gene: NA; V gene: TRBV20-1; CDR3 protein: CSAIWFDEQFF; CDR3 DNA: TGCAGTGCTATCTGGTTCGATGAGCAGTTCTTC
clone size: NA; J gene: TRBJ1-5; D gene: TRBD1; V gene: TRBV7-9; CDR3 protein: CASSFYLGQGGYQPQHF; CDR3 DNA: TGTGCCAGCAGCTTCTACCTAGGACAGGGTGGCTATCAGCCCCAGCATTTT
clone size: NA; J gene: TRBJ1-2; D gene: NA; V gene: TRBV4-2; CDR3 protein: CASSPPAGGAYYGYTF; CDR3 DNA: TGTGCCAGCAGCCCCCCCGCGGGGGGCGCTTACTATGGCTACACCTTC
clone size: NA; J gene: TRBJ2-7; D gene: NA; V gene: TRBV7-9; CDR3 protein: CASSLRVRDEQYF; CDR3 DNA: TGTGCCAGCAGCTTAAGGGTTCGGGACGAGCAGTACTTC
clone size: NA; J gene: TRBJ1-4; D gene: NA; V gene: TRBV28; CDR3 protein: CASSGSNEKLFF; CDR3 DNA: TGTGCCAGCAGTGGTAGTAATGAAAAACTGTTTTTT
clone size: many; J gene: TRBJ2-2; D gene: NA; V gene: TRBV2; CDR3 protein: CASRGDTDTGELFF; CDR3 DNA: TGTGCCAGCAGGGGGGACACCGACACCGGGGAGCTGTTTTTT
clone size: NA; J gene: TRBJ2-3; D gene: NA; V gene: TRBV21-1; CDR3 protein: CASSCRGLDLFLGTDTQYF; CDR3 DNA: TGTGCCAGCAGCTGTAGGGGACTAGACTTATTTCTTGGCACAGATACGCAGTATTTT
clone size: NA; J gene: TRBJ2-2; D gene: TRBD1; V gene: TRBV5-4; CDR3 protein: CASSPRQGNTGELFF; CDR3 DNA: TGTGCCAGCAGCCCAAGACAGGGGAACACCGGGGAGCTGTTTTTT
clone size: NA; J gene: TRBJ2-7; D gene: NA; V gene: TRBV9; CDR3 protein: CASSVGQESSYEQYF; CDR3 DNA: TGTGCCAGCAGCGTAGGGCAGGAGAGCTCCTACGAGCAGTACTTC
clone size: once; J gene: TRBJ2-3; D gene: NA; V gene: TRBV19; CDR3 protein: CASRADTDTQYF; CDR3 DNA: TGTGCCAGTCGAGCCGACACAGATACGCAGTATTTT
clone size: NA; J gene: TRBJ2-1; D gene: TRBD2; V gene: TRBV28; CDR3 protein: CASSLVAGVYNEQFF; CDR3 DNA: TGTGCCAGCAGTTTAGTAGCGGGAGTATACAATGAGCAGTTCTTC
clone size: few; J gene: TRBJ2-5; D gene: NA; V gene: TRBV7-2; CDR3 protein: CASRGLVGGTQYF; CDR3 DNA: TGTGCCAGCAGGGGGCTGGTAGGAGGGACCCAGTACTTC
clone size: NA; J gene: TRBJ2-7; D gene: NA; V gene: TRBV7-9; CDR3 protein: CASSLAWGTYEQYF; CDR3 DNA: TGTGCCAGCAGCTTAGCGTGGGGGACCTACGAGCAGTACTTC
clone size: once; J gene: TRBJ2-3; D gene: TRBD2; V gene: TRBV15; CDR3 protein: CATMRAGRPDTQYF; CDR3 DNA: TGTGCCACCATGCGAGCGGGAAGGCCAGATACGCAGTATTTT
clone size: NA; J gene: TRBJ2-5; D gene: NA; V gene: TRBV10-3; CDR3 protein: CAIGPSDRETQYF; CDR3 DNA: TGTGCCATCGGGCCTAGCGATCGAGAGACCCAGTACTTC
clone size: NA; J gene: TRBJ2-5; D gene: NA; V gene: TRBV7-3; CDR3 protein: CASSLGPGRGTQETQYF; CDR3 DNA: TGTGCCAGCAGCTTAGGACCAGGCAGGGGAACCCAAGAGACCCAGTACTTC